In its sample, the clone carrying this T cell receptor beta chain was seen many times. The antigen remains undetermined. Sample-barcoded 5' priming and a J-beta primer mix drove a second PCR of roughly 6 to 12 cycles. One entry per CDR3 protein results from TCRdb running MiXCR on the 5' RACE reads. This sample carries around 1.5 million distinct CDR3 sequences, about 35% of them seen once, and the ten largest clones take about 11%. The data were obtained in a study of blood T cells in healthy people across ages. Findings of the study overall: TCR beta diversity, measured per million T cells, fell in a roughly linear way with age.

Trimming shortened V by 6 bases and J by 4 bases, and 12 bases separated the two germline ends. The CDR3 has 13 amino acids. The extraction recovered at least 5.5 micrograms of total RNA per sample. The sample comprised blood. The clonotype was recovered from a woman in her 30s in good health. The J gene is TRBJ1-2, the V gene TRBV12-3 or TRBV12-4; D is possibly TRBD1 (5 bases). The CDR3 loop is CASSPRVGYGYTF. The DNA of the CDR3 is TGTGCCAGCAGCCCCAGGGTCGGCTATGGCTACACCTTC.